The source of this T cell receptor beta chain is a study of low-dose radiotherapy and immunotherapy resistance in tumors. Study at large: Participants in Cohort 2 were given 1 Gy per fraction every two weeks, for 13 Gy over 26 weeks. Intravenous ipilimumab 1 mg/kg every six weeks was given with nivolumab 240 mg every two weeks. Patients took aspirin (300 mg orally, daily) for four cycles beginning at cycle 1 day 1.

Alpha- and beta-chain coverage of first-strand cDNA came from TRAV- and TRBV-specific primers. It was with a constant-region primer and a V-primer adapter that TCRs were amplified over roughly 19 PCR cycles. Through in vitro transcription, the mRNA that had been isolated was amplified. TCRdb used MiXCR to reprocess the reads, holding one entry per CDR3 protein. The sample consists of around 80,000 distinct CDR3 sequences, around a sixth of them appearing once. This clonotype was seen repeatedly, ten times or more. The time point denotes: after trial treatment. Treatment indicated: LDRT plus nivolumab, ipilimumab, low-dose cyclophosphamide and aspirin (RACIN trial). The starting material was PBMCs, obtained after low-dose radiotherapy plus immunotherapy. This clonotype originated in a male donor with prostate cancer.

This CDR3 is CSARESGGGPYEQYF. The CDR3 coding sequence is TGCAGTGCTAGAGAAAGCGGAGGTGGGCCCTACGAGCAGTACTTC. The gene calls are TRBV20-1 and TRBJ2-7, with D maybe TRBD2 (5 bases). The germline V gene encodes CDR1 DFQATT and CDR2 SNEGSKA (reference sequence). Trimming removed 0 bases from V and 2 bases from J, with 14 bases in between. The CDR3 has 15 amino acids.